The clone carrying this T cell receptor beta chain was picked up a small number of times. Its antigen remains unidentified. A single record per CDR3 protein comes from TCRdb applying MiXCR to the reads. The sample has around 450,000 distinct CDR3 sequences, 10% to 12% seen once. This sample was taken from a study of T cell repertoires in cytomegalovirus infection. For the study at large: In public TCR beta signatures, there were indications of both CMV infection and matching HLA type. Overall study results and limits: HLA-C-restricted CMV-specific TCR beta clonotypes were dominant in the ex vivo response. Public TCR beta family frequency separated CMV-and-HLA carriers, including in an independent cohort.

The material sequenced was PBMCs. This receptor was identified in a human donor in good health (CMV status not recorded). Some clones in this sample may be carry-over from other donors' samples.

CDR3 loop: CASSLETSGVLGDTQYF. CDR3 bases: TGCGCCAGCAGCTTGGAGACTAGCGGAGTCCTGGGAGATACGCAGTATTTT. The chain links TRBV5-1 to TRBJ2-3; 9 bases align to TRBD2. CDR1 SGHRS and CDR2 YFSETQ come from the germline V gene. The CDR3 is made up of 17 amino acids. V gave up 0 bases and J gave up 5 bases; unmatched junction bases: 10.